This T cell receptor (beta chain) was obtained from a study of regulatory and conventional T cells in RAG deficiency. Genomic DNA came from blood conventional CD4+ T cells gated CD25-low CD127-high. To note about this clone: Its antigen is undetermined.

Profiling relied on immunoSEQ multiplex PCR, and the TCRdb table lists in-frame clones only, not all of them. The sample shows some 1,000 clones, over 80% of them seen only once. Overall study findings and caveats: Compared with controls, unique Treg TCR beta sequences dropped about 97-fold in Omenn syndrome and CID/AS. Shannon entropy was markedly lower and Simpson indices higher in RAG-deficient patients than control T-cell subsets.

The sequencing sample was made of CD4+ effector T cells sorted from blood. The clonotype was recovered from a human donor with RAG deficiency presenting as combined immunodeficiency.

The CDR3 here is CASSLVNEQYF. CDR3 DNA sequence: TGTGCCAGCAGCTTAGTAAACGAGCAGTACTTC. The chain combines TRBV7-6 with TRBJ2-7; no clear D. The V gene's germline CDR1 is SGHVS and CDR2 FNYEAQ. The V gene lost 1 base and the J gene lost 5 bases, with 3 bases spanning the gap. The CDR3 has 11 amino acids.